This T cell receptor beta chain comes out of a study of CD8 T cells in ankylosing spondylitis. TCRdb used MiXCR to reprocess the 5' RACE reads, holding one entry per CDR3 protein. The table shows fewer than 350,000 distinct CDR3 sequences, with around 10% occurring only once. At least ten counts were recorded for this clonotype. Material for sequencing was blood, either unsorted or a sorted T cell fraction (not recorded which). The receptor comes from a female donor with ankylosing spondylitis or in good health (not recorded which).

The CDR3 DNA reads TGTGCCAGCAGCTTTGGACAGGGGCATCAGCCCCAGCATTTT. This sequence encodes CASSFGQGHQPQHF. The chain combines TRBV5-5 with TRBJ1-5, with 9 bases lining up with TRBD1. The CDR3 length is 14 residues. The V and J ends lost 2 bases and 5 bases, in that order; junction bases with no gene match: 2. Germline V gene data show CDR1 as SGHKS and CDR2 as YYEKEE (reference sequence). The variable domain in full, completed from reference TRBV5-5 and TRBJ1-5, reads DAGVTQSPTHLIKTRGQQVTLRCSPISGHKSVSWYQQVLGQGPQFIFQYYEKEERGRGNFPDRFSARQFPNYSSELNVNALLLGDSALYLCASSFGQGHQPQHFGDGTRLSIL.